Below, 28 T cell receptor beta chains from the same sample are listed, as sequenced in a study of cytomegalovirus exposure and HLA in healthy donors. Primers for the PCR totalled 60 Vbeta and 13 Jbeta. Sequenced by immunoSEQ multiplex PCR; TCRdb stores in-frame clones only, minus some. The sample consists of about 190,000 clones, approximately 70% of them appearing once. Sequencing used PBMCs. These receptors all stem from a woman in her 30s in good health and CMV-seropositive.

The chain uses TRBV23-1 and TRBJ2-2, with TRBD1 matching over 11 bases. TRBV23-1 is an ORF; its function is uncertain. After removal of 6 bases from V and 6 bases from J, the junction contained 6 bases not matched to a gene. The CDR3 length is 15 residues. The CDR3, as DNA: TGCGCCAGCAGGGACAGGGGGCGTGTGGCCGGGGAGCTGTTTTTT. This codes for CASRDRGRVAGELFF.

This chain uses TRBV12-5 with TRBJ2-5; 12 nucleotides agree with TRBD2. The junction had 3 bases not matched to a gene; V was cut back by 1 base and J by 3 bases. The germline CDR1 and CDR2 sequences are LGHNT and FRNRAP. The CDR3 covers 16 residues. This chain's CDR3 is CASGLGLAGVKETQYF. DNA for the CDR3: TGTGCTAGTGGTTTGGGACTAGCGGGAGTTAAAGAGACCCAGTACTTC.

The chain recombines TRBV7-8 with TRBJ2-7; 7 nucleotides align to TRBD2. The germline V gene encodes CDR1 SGHVS and CDR2 FQNEAQ. The V gene end was trimmed by 2 bases and the J gene end by 0 bases; junction bases not matched to a gene: 7. The CDR3 length is 16 residues. Here the CDR3 DNA reads TGTGCCAGCAGCTTAATTGTCGGACTAGTCTCCTACGAGCAGTACTTC. It codes for CASSLIVGLVSYEQYF.

The chain uses TRBV9 and TRBJ1-2; a weak D match, TRBD1 (6 bases). This CDR3 spans 15 amino acids. V was shortened by 0 bases and J by 4 bases, with 13 bases between the two germline ends. Germline CDR1 is SGDLS and CDR2 is YYNGEE. Written as DNA, the CDR3 is TGTGCCAGCAGCGTAGCAACGGGGGGCAGCTATGGCTACACCTTC. As protein: CASSVATGGSYGYTF.

The chain employs TRBV19 and TRBJ2-3, with a possible D match to TRBD2 (5 bases). The CDR3 runs 15 residues. V was cut by 0 bases and J by 2 bases, with 9 bases left in between. The V gene's germline CDR1 is LNHDA and CDR2 SQIVND (reference sequence). CDR3 in DNA: TGTGCCAGTAGTATAGAGGGAGCAGCCACAGATACGCAGTATTTT. It encodes CASSIEGAATDTQYF.

V is TRBV6-6 and J is TRBJ2-3; 9 nucleotides match TRBD2. Unmatched junction bases numbered 8, after V lost 1 base and J lost 6 bases. The germline gives CDR1 MNHNY, CDR2 SVGAGI (reference sequence). The CDR3 runs 16 residues. CDR3 in DNA: TGTGCCAGCAGTTACTACGGTAGCGGGAGATCGGATACGCAGTATTTT. Its protein is CASSYYGSGRSDTQYF.

The V gene is TRBV29-1, the J gene TRBJ2-1; no clear D gene. V lost 4 bases and J 3 bases, leaving 22 bases between the germline ends. Germline lookup yields CDR1 SQVTM and CDR2 ANQGSEA. There are 17 residues in the CDR3. The CDR3 loop is CSVGIRVEGTIYNEQFF. The CDR3 coding sequence is TGCAGCGTTGGGATTCGAGTCGAAGGCACTATCTACAATGAGCAGTTCTTC.

This chain links TRBV29-1 with TRBJ2-7, with no clear D. The CDR3 runs to 12 residues. The germline V and J ends were trimmed by 3 bases and 2 bases, with 8 bases remaining between them. CDR1 and CDR2 (germline): SQVTM, ANQGSEA. DNA of the CDR3: TGCAGCGTTGAGGCCAATGCCTACGAGCAGTACTTC. Amino acid sequence: CSVEANAYEQYF.

On this clone itself: One end of the junction is discordant with germline, which a read error may explain. Other DNA variants within this sample encode the same CDR3. This sequence joins TRBV14 and TRBJ1-2; D is uncertain. CDR3 length: 13 residues. Looked up from germline, CDR1 is SGHDN and CDR2 is FVKESK. CDR3 nucleotides: TGCGCCAGCAGCCAAGGTCCAGGCTATGGCTACACCTTC. It specifies CASSQGPGYGYTF. The full variable domain, in which reference TRBV14 and TRBJ1-2 provide the parts outside the CDR3, is EAGVTQFPSHSVIEKGQTVTLRCDPISGHDNLYWYRRVMGKEIKFLLHFVKESKQDESGMPNNRFLAERTGGTYSTLKVQPAELEDSGVYFCASSQGPGYGYTFGSGTRLTVV.

The chain joins TRBV7-8 to TRBJ1-1; possible D gene TRBD1, 6 bases. With 1 base removed from V and 5 bases from J, the gap between germline ends came to 14 bases. Per the germline V gene, CDR1 is SGHVS and CDR2 is FQNEAQ. This CDR3 spans 15 amino acids. The CDR3 DNA follows: TGTGCCAGCAGCTTAGTTGTACAGGGAAGGACTGAAGCTTTCTTT. Protein product: CASSLVVQGRTEAFF. The full variable domain, with the rest looked up from reference TRBV7-8 and TRBJ1-1, is GAGVSQSPRYKVAKRGQDVALRCDPISGHVSLFWYQQALGQGPEFLTYFQNEAQLDKSGLPSDRFFAERPEGSVSTLKIQRTQQEDSAVYLCASSLVVQGRTEAFFGQGTRLTVV.

This clone was counted a few times. V usage is TRBV28 and J usage is TRBJ2-1, with 7 bases that match TRBD2. The length of the CDR3 is 18 residues. The ends lost 5 bases at V and 0 bases at J; junction bases unmatched: 13. Germline lookup yields CDR1 MDHEN and CDR2 SYDVKM. CDR3 region: CASSAILAALSSYNEQFF. For the CDR3, the DNA is TGTGCCAGCAGTGCCATCCTAGCGGCTCTGAGCTCCTACAATGAGCAGTTCTTC.

This chain connects TRBV2 to TRBJ2-1; a weak D match, TRBD1 (6 bases). The CDR3 length is 16 residues. The germline CDR1 and CDR2 sequences are SNHLY and FYNNEI. The V end lost 6 bases, the J end lost 5 bases, and 20 bases lay between the germline ends. The CDR3 nucleotides are TGTGCCAGCAGAACCCCCGGGACACCCATCAACAATGAGCAGTTCTTC. Amino acid sequence: CASRTPGTPINNEQFF.

This clone was seen a handful of times. The chain recombines TRBV9 with TRBJ2-1; 9 bases match TRBD2. The CDR3 contains 15 residues. J gave up 3 bases and V 2 bases, and 3 bases lay outside the gene matches. The V gene's germline CDR1 is SGDLS and CDR2 YYNGEE. Here the CDR3 reads CASSVGTSLYNEQFF. For the CDR3, the DNA is TGTGCCAGCAGCGTGGGGACTAGCCTCTACAATGAGCAGTTCTTC.

The chain uses TRBV14 and TRBJ2-5; TRBD1 aligns across 7 bases. The CDR3 loop spans 14 amino acids. CDR1 is SGHDN, CDR2 FVKESK, per germline. The V gene end was trimmed by 4 bases and the J gene end by 2 bases; junction bases not matched to a gene: 4. CDR3 residues: CASSLKGQQETQYF. CDR3 nucleotide sequence: TGTGCCAGCAGCCTAAAGGGACAGCAAGAGACCCAGTACTTC. The whole variable domain, filled in from reference TRBV14 and TRBJ2-5, reads EAGVTQFPSHSVIEKGQTVTLRCDPISGHDNLYWYRRVMGKEIKFLLHFVKESKQDESGMPNNRFLAERTGGTYSTLKVQPAELEDSGVYFCASSLKGQQETQYFGPGTRLLVL.

The gene calls are TRBV19 and TRBJ1-1; D is unclear. Germline V gene sequence: CDR1 LNHDA, CDR2 SQIVND (reference sequence). Trimming left V 4 bases short and J 3 bases short, with 9 bases between. This CDR3 contains 13 residues. CDR3 coding DNA: TGTGCCAGTAGTAAAAGCGGTCACACTGAAGCTTTCTTT. It yields the protein CASSKSGHTEAFF.

The rearrangement joins TRBV7-6 to TRBJ1-1; D unclear. The CDR3 is made up of 12 amino acids. V lost 6 bases, J lost 11 bases, and 16 bases lay in between. The germline V gene has CDR1 SGHVS and CDR2 FNYEAQ. The CDR3 DNA reads as TGTGCCAGCAGGTCCCCGCGGGGTGGGGCTTTCTTT. It is translated as CASRSPRGGAFF.

This chain links TRBV21-1 with TRBJ2-3; the listed D gene, TRBD2, was not tested against the DNA. TRBV21-1 is annotated as a pseudogene. This CDR3 has 18 residues. The CDR3 DNA reads TGTGCCAGCAGCAAAGCGCTCCCTAACGGGTTCAGCACAGATACGCAGTATTTT. This codes for CASSKALPNGFSTDTQYF.

The chain employs TRBV7-9 and TRBJ2-7; 8 bases line up with TRBD2. The CDR3 contains 14 residues. The V gene end was trimmed by 3 bases and the J gene end by 5 bases; junction bases not matched to a gene: 6. The germline CDR1 and CDR2 sequences are SEHNR and FQNEAQ (reference sequence). CDR3 DNA: TGTGCCAGCAGCTTCTCCAGCGGGAGTCACGAGCAGTACTTC. Translation: CASSFSSGSHEQYF.

The chain recombines TRBV28 with TRBJ1-1; D unresolved. The length of the CDR3 is 12 residues. The germline V and J ends were trimmed by 11 bases and 1 base, with 11 bases remaining between them. Germline values: CDR1 MDHEN, CDR2 SYDVKM. The CDR3 DNA sequence: TGTGCCGGAGGAGAGGGGAACACTGAAGCTTTCTTT. This translates into CAGGEGNTEAFF.

The J gene is TRBJ1-1, the V gene TRBV28; D is unclear. The CDR3 runs 11 residues. CDR1 and CDR2 from the germline V gene are MDHEN and SYDVKM. Trimming stripped 7 bases from V and 10 bases from J, with 13 bases between. CDR3 in DNA: TGTGCCAGCATCTCGGCATGGGCAGCTTTCTTT. Its protein product is CASISAWAAFF.

The V gene is TRBV13, the J gene TRBJ2-7; the match to TRBD1 covers 7 bases. The CDR3 sequence is 16 residues long. Unmatched junction bases numbered 11, after V lost 0 bases and J lost 6 bases. Germline assignment: CDR1 PRHDT and CDR2 FYEKMQ (reference sequence). CDR3 protein: CASSLGGGQIGCEQYF. The CDR3, as DNA: TGTGCCAGCAGCTTAGGAGGGGGACAGATCGGCTGCGAGCAGTACTTC.

This chain joins TRBV6-1 and TRBJ1-1; D possibly corresponds to TRBD1 (5 bases). Germline assignment: CDR1 MNHNS and CDR2 SASEGT. The CDR3 extends over 13 amino acids. Trimming stripped 4 bases from V and 3 bases from J, with 9 bases between. CDR3 in DNA: TGTGCCAGCAGTGCTAAACAGGACACTGAAGCTTTCTTT. Protein sequence: CASSAKQDTEAFF.

The chain employs TRBV7-2 and TRBJ2-7, with 8 bases identical to TRBD2. Germline V gene sequence: CDR1 SGHTA, CDR2 FQGNSA. The CDR3 loop spans 15 amino acids. J lost 3 bases, V lost 4 bases, and 8 bases had no gene match. The CDR3 DNA follows: TGTGCCAGCAGCTCATCAGCGGGAGTTTACTACGAGCAGTACTTC. It specifies CASSSSAGVYYEQYF.

This clone has only a few counts. The chain couples TRBV7-9 to TRBJ1-3; D might be TRBD1 (6 bases). The CDR3 sequence is 16 residues long. The V gene's germline CDR1 is SEHNR and CDR2 FQNEAQ (reference sequence). V lost 7 bases and J lost 0, with 16 bases in between. The CDR3 spells CASTPETGSSGNTIYF. The CDR3 DNA is TGTGCCAGCACCCCGGAGACAGGCTCCTCTGGAAACACCATATATTTT.

The chain employs TRBV27 and TRBJ2-1; D may be TRBD2 (6 bases). Germline V gives CDR1 MNHEY, CDR2 SMNVEV (reference sequence). V was shortened by 2 bases and J by 3 bases, with 14 bases between the two germline ends. The CDR3 is 16 residues long. The CDR3 loop reads CASSLGAGPHYNEQFF. The CDR3 coding sequence is TGTGCCAGCAGTTTAGGGGCGGGACCCCACTACAATGAGCAGTTCTTC.

The rearrangement joins TRBV11-2 to TRBJ2-7; perhaps TRBD2 as D (7 bases). Germline V gene data show CDR1 as SGHAT and CDR2 as FQNNGV. The CDR3 contains 15 residues. Trimming stripped 3 bases from V and 2 bases from J, with 14 bases between. The CDR3: CASSFGGGGAYEQYF. The CDR3, as DNA: TGTGCCAGCAGCTTTGGGGGGGGCGGAGCCTACGAGCAGTACTTC.

On this clone: Mismatch with germline at one junction end may stem from a read error. This rearrangement joins TRBV7-9 to TRBJ2-7; 8 bases are shared with TRBD2. CDR3 length: 15 residues. From germline, CDR1 is SEHNR and CDR2 FQNEAQ (reference sequence). Here the CDR3 reads CSSSLVRLAGDEQYF. The CDR3 DNA is TGTTCCAGCAGCTTAGTTCGGCTAGCGGGCGACGAGCAGTACTTC.

A single count supports this clone. The CDR3, as DNA: TGTGCCAGCGGGACAGTCTTCTCCTACGAGCAGTACTTC. It codes for CASGTVFSYEQYF. The chain carries TRBV21-1 and TRBJ2-7; TRBD1, the D gene given by the table, was not confirmed from the DNA. TRBV21-1 is a documented pseudogene. CDR3 length: 13 amino acids.